This T cell receptor (beta chain) was sequenced in a study of T cells in Graves' hyperthyroidism and ophthalmopathy. Trimming took 6 bases from V and 6 from J; bases not matched to a gene: 14. The CDR3 loop spans 17 amino acids. Germline assignment: CDR1 MNHNS and CDR2 SASEGT. TCR beta CDR3 region amplification was performed from RNA transcripts. First-round RT-PCR targeting the TCR CDR3 was performed with the HTBI primer set. TCRdb itself ran the multiplex PCR reads through MiXCR, one entry per CDR3 protein. Among more than 150,000 distinct CDR3 sequences listed, about 17% were seen once. Sequencing was done on a sample of blood. The sequence derives from a woman in her forties or fifties with Graves' hyperthyroidism. The chain has TRBV6-1 and TRBJ2-7; 13 nucleotides align to TRBD2. The CDR3 sequence: CASSRTPGLAGLGEQYF. For the CDR3, the DNA is TGTGCCAGCAGCCGAACCCCGGGACTAGCGGGGTTGGGCGAGCAGTACTTC.